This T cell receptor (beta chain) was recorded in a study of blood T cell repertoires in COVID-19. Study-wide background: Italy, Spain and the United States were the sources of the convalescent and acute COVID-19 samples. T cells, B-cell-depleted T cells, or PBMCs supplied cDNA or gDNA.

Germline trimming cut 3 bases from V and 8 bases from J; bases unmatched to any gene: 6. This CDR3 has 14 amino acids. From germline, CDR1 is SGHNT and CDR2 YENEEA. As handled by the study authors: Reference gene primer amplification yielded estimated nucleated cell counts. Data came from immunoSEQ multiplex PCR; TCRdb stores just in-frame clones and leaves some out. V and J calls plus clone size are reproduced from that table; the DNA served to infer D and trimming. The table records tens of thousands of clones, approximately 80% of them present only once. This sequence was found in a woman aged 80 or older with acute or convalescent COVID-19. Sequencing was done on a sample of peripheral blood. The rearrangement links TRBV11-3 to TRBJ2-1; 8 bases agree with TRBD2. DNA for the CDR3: TGTGCCAGCAGCTTGGGAGGACTAGCCGATGAGCAGTTCTTC. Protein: CASSLGGLADEQFF.